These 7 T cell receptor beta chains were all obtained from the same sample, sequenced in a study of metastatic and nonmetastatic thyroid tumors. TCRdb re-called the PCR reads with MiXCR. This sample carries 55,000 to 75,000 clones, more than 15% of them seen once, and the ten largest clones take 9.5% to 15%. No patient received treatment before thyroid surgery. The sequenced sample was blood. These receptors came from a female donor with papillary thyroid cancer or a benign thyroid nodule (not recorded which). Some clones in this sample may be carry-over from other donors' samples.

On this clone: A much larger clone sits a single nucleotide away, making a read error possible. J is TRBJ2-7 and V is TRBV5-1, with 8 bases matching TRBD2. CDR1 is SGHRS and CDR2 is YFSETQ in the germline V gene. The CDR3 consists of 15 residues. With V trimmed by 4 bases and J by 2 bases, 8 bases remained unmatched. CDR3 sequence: CASSMTSERPYEQYF. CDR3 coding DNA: TGCGCCAGCAGCATGACTAGCGAGCGGCCCTACGAGCAGTACTTC.

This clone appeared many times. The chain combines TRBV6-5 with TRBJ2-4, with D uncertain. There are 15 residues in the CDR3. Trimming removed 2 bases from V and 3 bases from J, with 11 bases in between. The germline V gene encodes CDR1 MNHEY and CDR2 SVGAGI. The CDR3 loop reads CASSYLSLDKNIQYF. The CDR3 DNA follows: TGTGCCAGCAGTTACCTCTCATTGGACAAAAACATTCAGTACTTC.

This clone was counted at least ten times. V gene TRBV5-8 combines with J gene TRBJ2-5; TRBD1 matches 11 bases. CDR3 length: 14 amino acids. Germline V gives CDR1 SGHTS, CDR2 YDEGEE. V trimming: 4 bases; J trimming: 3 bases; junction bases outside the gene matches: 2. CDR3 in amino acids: CASSVGQGEETQYF. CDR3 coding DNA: TGTGCCAGCAGCGTGGGACAGGGGGAAGAGACCCAGTACTTC.

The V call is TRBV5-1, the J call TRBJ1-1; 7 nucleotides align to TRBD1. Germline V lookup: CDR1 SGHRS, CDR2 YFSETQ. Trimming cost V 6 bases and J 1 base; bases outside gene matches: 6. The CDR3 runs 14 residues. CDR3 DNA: TGCGCCAGCACCCCGACAGGGCCGAACACTGAAGCTTTCTTT. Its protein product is CASTPTGPNTEAFF.

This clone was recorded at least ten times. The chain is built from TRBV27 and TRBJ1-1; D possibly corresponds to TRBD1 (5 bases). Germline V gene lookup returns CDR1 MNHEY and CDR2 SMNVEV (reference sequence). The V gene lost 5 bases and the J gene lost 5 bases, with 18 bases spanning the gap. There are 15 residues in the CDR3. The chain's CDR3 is CASSLNWGVETEAFF. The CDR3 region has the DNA TGTGCCAGCAGTCTTAACTGGGGGGTGGAAACTGAAGCTTTCTTT.

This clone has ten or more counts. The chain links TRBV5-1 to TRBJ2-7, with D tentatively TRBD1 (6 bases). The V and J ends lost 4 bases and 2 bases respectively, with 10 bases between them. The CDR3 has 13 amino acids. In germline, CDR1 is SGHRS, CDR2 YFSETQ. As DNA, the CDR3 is TGCGCCAGCAGCGCGGACAGCCCCTACGAGCAGTACTTC. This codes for CASSADSPYEQYF.

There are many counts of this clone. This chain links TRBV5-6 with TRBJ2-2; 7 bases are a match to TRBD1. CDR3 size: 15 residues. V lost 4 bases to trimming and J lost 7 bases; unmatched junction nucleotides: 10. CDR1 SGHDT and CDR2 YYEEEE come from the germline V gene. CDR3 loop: CASSIPGQQGGELFF. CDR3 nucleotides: TGTGCCAGCAGCATACCGGGACAGCAGGGCGGGGAGCTGTTTTTT. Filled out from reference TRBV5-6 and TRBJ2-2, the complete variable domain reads DAGVTQSPTHLIKTRGQQVTLRCSPKSGHDTVSWYQQALGQGPQFIFQYYEEEERQRGNFPDRFSGHQFPNYSSELNVNALLLGDSALYLCASSIPGQQGGELFFGEGSRLTVL.